The 9 T cell receptor beta chains reported below all come from one sample, sequenced in a study of T cell changes during pregnancy in multiple sclerosis. The protocol was immunoSEQ multiplex PCR, while the TCRdb copy is restricted to in-frame clones and leaves out a portion. The sample yields approximately 100,000 clones, roughly 90% seen once. The sample consisted of peripheral blood, taken after pregnancy. Every receptor here comes from a female donor with multiple sclerosis, enrolled in a pregnancy study.

The chain combines TRBV18 with TRBJ1-4; 12 nucleotides agree with TRBD1. CDR1 KGHSH and CDR2 LQKENI come from the germline V gene. The CDR3 extends over 14 amino acids. V gave up 6 bases and J gave up 8 bases; unmatched junction bases: 4. The CDR3 loop reads CASSPGTGGEKLFF. The CDR3 DNA reads TGTGCCAGCTCGCCCGGGACAGGGGGCGAAAAACTGTTTTTT. Full variable domain (rest looked up from reference TRBV18 and TRBJ1-4): NAGVMQNPRHLVRRRGQEARLRCSPMKGHSHVYWYRQLPEEGLKFMVYLQKENIIDESGMPKERFSAEFPKEGPSILRIQQVVRGDSAAYFCASSPGTGGEKLFFGSGTQLSVL.

For this clone: The sample holds other DNA sequences that translate to the same CDR3. The rearrangement links TRBV6-1 to TRBJ1-5; 9 bases fit TRBD1. Germline V lookup: CDR1 MNHNS, CDR2 SASEGT. Germline trimming cut 3 bases from V and 7 bases from J; bases unmatched to any gene: 4. The CDR3 spans 14 residues. The CDR3 nucleotides read TGTGCCAGCAGTGAGGGACAGGGTGGACAGCCCCAGCATTTT. It codes for CASSEGQGGQPQHF.

The chain is built from TRBV18 and TRBJ2-3, with TRBD2 identical over 8 bases. The CDR3 totals 15 residues. CDR1 and CDR2 from the germline V gene are KGHSH and LQKENI. The V segment lost 3 bases and the J segment 1 base; nucleotides outside the gene matches: 3. As DNA, the CDR3 is TGTGCCAGCTCACCGCGGGGGGCTGGCACAGATACGCAGTATTTT. Translating gives CASSPRGAGTDTQYF.

This sequence joins TRBV5-4 and TRBJ1-1, with D possibly TRBD1 on 6 matching bases. Trimming shortened V by 6 bases and J by 0 bases, and 18 bases separated the two germline ends. Germline V gene lookup returns CDR1 SGHNT and CDR2 YYREEE (reference sequence). The CDR3 sequence is 16 residues long. CDR3 loop: CASTLFLGGLNTEAFF. For the CDR3, the DNA is TGTGCCAGCACTCTCTTTTTGGGGGGGCTGAACACTGAAGCTTTCTTT.

V and J are TRBV7-2 and TRBJ1-2; no reliable D call. Trimming pared 1 base from V and 7 bases from J, leaving 19 bases between. The germline CDR1 and CDR2 sequences are SGHTA and FQGNSA. This CDR3 has 16 amino acids. The CDR3 spells CASSLEGGVGVTGYTF. In DNA, the CDR3 is TGTGCCAGCAGCTTAGAAGGCGGGGTCGGAGTGACTGGCTACACCTTC. The whole variable domain, remainder taken from reference TRBV7-2 and TRBJ1-2, is GAGVSQSPSNKVTEKGKDVELRCDPISGHTALYWYRQSLGQGLEFLIYFQGNSAPDKSGLPSDRFSAERTGGSVSTLTIQRTQQEDSAVYLCASSLEGGVGVTGYTFGSGTRLTVV.

This chain joins TRBV29-1 and TRBJ1-2; D is perhaps TRBD1 (6 bases). The ends were cut back, 8 bases at V and 6 bases at J, with 13 bases in the middle. CDR3 size: 11 residues. In germline, CDR1 is SQVTM, CDR2 ANQGSEA. CDR3 sequence (DNA): TGCAGCATGGGACATTCCCATGGCTACACCTTC. Encoded protein: CSMGHSHGYTF.

The genes are TRBV7-9 and TRBJ2-7; 9 nucleotides align to TRBD2. The CDR3 is 16 residues long. Looked up from germline, CDR1 is SEHNR and CDR2 is FQNEAQ (reference sequence). The ends lost 4 bases at V and 2 bases at J; junction bases unmatched: 9. CDR3 sequence reads: CASSSERTSETYEQYF. The CDR3 DNA reads as TGTGCCAGCAGCTCCGAGAGGACTAGCGAAACCTACGAGCAGTACTTC.

The chain has TRBV10-2 and TRBJ2-1; possible D gene TRBD2, 5 bases. The germline V and J ends were trimmed by 1 base and 10 bases, with 11 bases remaining between them. This CDR3 comprises 13 residues. CDR1 and CDR2 from the germline V gene are WSHSY and SAAADI. The CDR3 is CASSELGGGEQFF. Written as DNA, the CDR3 is TGCGCCAGCAGTGAGTTAGGAGGTGGGGAGCAGTTCTTC.

This clone was observed a few times. The CDR3 sequence: CASSHLGDRSSYEQYF. CDR3 nucleotides: TGTGCCAGCTCCCACTTAGGGGACAGGAGCTCCTACGAGCAGTACTTC. The chain recombines TRBV18 with TRBJ2-7; 8 bases are a match to TRBD1. From germline, CDR1 is KGHSH and CDR2 LQKENI. The length of the CDR3 is 16 residues. The ends lost 6 bases at V and 0 bases at J; junction bases unmatched: 10.